These 21 T cell receptor beta chains share one sample of origin, sequenced in a study of early T cells in non-severe SARS-CoV-2 infection. MiXCR, run by TCRdb on the 5' RACE reads, gives a single entry per CDR3 protein. The sample holds about 26,000 distinct CDR3 sequences, 5.1% seen once. The sequenced material came from whole blood. The source is an adult who was a healthcare worker with PCR-confirmed SARS-CoV-2 infection or an uninfected control (not recorded which).

This clonotype came up many times. The chain employs TRBV23-1 and TRBJ1-6; TRBD1 matches 10 bases. TRBV23-1 qualifies as an ORF whose function is uncertain. J was trimmed by 8 bases and V by 4 bases; bases with no gene match: 8. The CDR3 spans 16 residues. DNA of the CDR3: TGCGCCAGCAGTCGCGGCCCCGGGACAGGGGATTCACCCCTCCACTTT. Residues: CASSRGPGTGDSPLHF.

This clonotype was seen ten or more times. CDR3 bases: TGCGCCAGCAGCAAGGACGTCCCTAACTACGAGCAGTACTTC. This encodes CASSKDVPNYEQYF. The chain has TRBV5-1 and TRBJ2-7; D not resolved. The CDR3 is 14 residues long. The germline V gene has CDR1 SGHRS and CDR2 YFSETQ. The V and J ends lost 4 bases and 3 bases respectively, with 14 bases between them.

This clonotype was counted at least ten times. CDR3 in DNA: TGTGCCAGCTCACTAAAGTCCCTTTCCTACGAGCAGTACTTC. Translating it yields CASSLKSLSYEQYF. The chain combines TRBV18 with TRBJ2-7; D is ambiguous. The ends were cut back, 4 bases at V and 1 base at J, with 11 bases in the middle. This CDR3 comprises 14 residues. The V gene's germline CDR1 is KGHSH and CDR2 LQKENI. Full variable domain (rest looked up from reference TRBV18 and TRBJ2-7): NAGVMQNPRHLVRRRGQEARLRCSPMKGHSHVYWYRQLPEEGLKFMVYLQKENIIDESGMPKERFSAEFPKEGPSILRIQQVVRGDSAAYFCASSLKSLSYEQYFGPGTRLTVT.

This clonotype was detected only a few times. The chain links TRBV5-1 to TRBJ1-1, with TRBD1 matching 9 bases. From germline, CDR1 is SGHRS and CDR2 YFSETQ. Trimming cost V 4 bases and J 4 bases; bases outside gene matches: 5. This CDR3 is 14 amino acids long. The CDR3 is CASSPGTGTTEAFF. The CDR3 nucleotides read TGCGCCAGCAGCCCCGGGACAGGGACCACTGAAGCTTTCTTT.

This clonotype came up many times. This sequence joins TRBV5-1 and TRBJ2-1; 11 bases fit TRBD2. Trimming cost V 4 bases and J 10 bases; bases outside gene matches: 10. The CDR3 totals 15 residues. Germline CDR1 and CDR2: SGHRS and YFSETQ. As DNA, the CDR3 is TGCGCCAGCAGCCTCGCTAGCGGGGGGCGACCCGAGCAGTTCTTC. Its protein is CASSLASGGRPEQFF.

The rearrangement links TRBV6-5 to TRBJ2-3, with 7 bases that match TRBD1. The germline gives CDR1 MNHEY, CDR2 SVGAGI. V lost 3 bases to trimming and J lost 2 bases; unmatched junction nucleotides: 11. CDR3 length: 17 amino acids. The CDR3 here is CASSYRGGFAITDTQYF. The CDR3 DNA reads TGTGCCAGCAGTTATAGAGGGGGCTTTGCAATCACAGATACGCAGTATTTT.

This clonotype was detected ten times or more. This chain links TRBV3-1 with TRBJ1-1; no firm D call. The germline CDR1 and CDR2 sequences are LGHDT and YNNKEL (reference sequence). This CDR3 is built from 14 residues. V was cut by 0 bases and J by 7 bases, with 12 bases left in between. Written as DNA, the CDR3 is TGTGCCAGCAGCCAAGAACGGGTAGGGAGTGAAGCTTTCTTT. The encoded protein is CASSQERVGSEAFF.

This clonotype was observed many times. V is TRBV5-6 and J is TRBJ2-1; D tentatively fits TRBD1 or TRBD2 (5 bases each). The germline V gene encodes CDR1 SGHDT and CDR2 YYEEEE. The CDR3 is 15 residues long. Trimming took off 4 bases at V and 0 bases at J, with 11 bases between the two ends. CDR3: CASSRGPSSYNEQFF. DNA for the CDR3: TGTGCCAGCAGCCGGGGACCAAGCTCCTACAATGAGCAGTTCTTC.

This clonotype was seen only a few times. The chain carries TRBV12-3 or TRBV12-4 and TRBJ1-1, with a weak D call TRBD1 (5 bases). The length of the CDR3 is 15 residues. The V gene lost 3 bases and the J gene lost 1 base, with 12 bases spanning the gap. The CDR3 sequence: CASSFRGGTNTEAFF. CDR3 nucleotide sequence: TGTGCCAGCAGTTTTCGCGGGGGTACGAACACTGAAGCTTTCTTT.

There are many counts of this clonotype. Germline is not matched at one junction end, which may reflect a read error. The chain joins TRBV29-1 to TRBJ2-2; TRBD1 agrees at 7 bases. Germline CDR1 and CDR2: SQVTM and ANQGSEA. CDR3 length: 14 amino acids. The DNA of the CDR3 is TGCAGCGTGGAAGGACAGGAGGTAACCGGGGAGCTGTTTTTT. Protein product: CSVEGQEVTGELFF.

This clonotype was recorded many times. V is TRBV5-1 and J is TRBJ2-7; 8 bases agree with TRBD1. Germline trimming cut 1 base from V and 6 bases from J; bases unmatched to any gene: 9. The CDR3 is 15 amino acids. Germline assignment: CDR1 SGHRS and CDR2 YFSETQ. CDR3 in DNA: TGCGCCAGCAGCTTGTTAGGACAGGGTCGCGGCGAGCAGTACTTC. Encoded protein: CASSLLGQGRGEQYF.

A few counts support this clonotype. The CDR3: CASRDSSSGPQHF. Here the CDR3 DNA reads TGTGCCAGCAGGGACAGCTCATCGGGACCCCAGCATTTT. The V call is TRBV6-2 or TRBV6-3, the J call TRBJ1-5, with D possibly being TRBD1 (6 bases). Trimming took 6 bases from V and 10 from J, leaving 16 bases between them. The CDR3 length is 13 residues. Germline V CDR1 and CDR2: MNHEY, SVGEGT.

The gene calls are TRBV7-2 and TRBJ1-5; D is perhaps TRBD1 (5 bases). The CDR3 sequence is 15 residues long. Trimming left V 4 bases short and J 2 bases short, with 12 bases between. Germline lookup yields CDR1 SGHTA and CDR2 FQGNSA. The DNA for the CDR3 is TGTGCCAGCAGCTCCAGGGTGCAAGGCAATCAGCCCCAGCATTTT. This translates into CASSSRVQGNQPQHF.

This clonotype has ten or more counts. The chain uses TRBV6-1 and TRBJ1-1; tentative D call: TRBD1 (5 bases). Germline V gene data show CDR1 as MNHNS and CDR2 as SASEGT. The CDR3 is 15 amino acids. V was pared by 4 bases and J by 3 bases, with 15 bases between. CDR3 sequence reads: CASSATVGGDTEAFF. CDR3 DNA: TGTGCCAGCAGTGCTACGGTCGGGGGAGACACTGAAGCTTTCTTT.

This clonotype was observed a handful of times. This chain links TRBV6-1 with TRBJ1-1; D possibly corresponds to TRBD1 (6 bases). With 6 bases removed from V and 2 bases from J, the gap between germline ends came to 13 bases. The CDR3 sequence is 14 residues long. The germline gives CDR1 MNHNS, CDR2 SASEGT. The CDR3 spells CASRTGTYNTEAFF. CDR3 coding DNA: TGTGCCAGCAGGACCGGGACATATAACACTGAAGCTTTCTTT.

This clonotype was counted many times. The V and J genes are TRBV25-1 and TRBJ2-2; perhaps TRBD1 as D (5 bases). V lost 6 bases and J lost 4, with 12 bases in between. Germline-derived CDR1 and CDR2 are MGHDK and SYGVNS. The CDR3 is made up of 14 amino acids. The DNA of the CDR3 is TGTGCCAGCAGACAGGTGGGGTCCACCGGGGAGCTGTTTTTT. This translates into CASRQVGSTGELFF.

This clonotype was observed at least ten times. The V call is TRBV5-1, the J call TRBJ2-5; D is perhaps TRBD2 (6 bases). With 0 bases removed from V and 0 bases from J, the gap between germline ends came to 12 bases. Germline V gives CDR1 SGHRS, CDR2 YFSETQ. CDR3 length: 16 residues. CDR3 in amino acids: CASSLGSGGYQETQYF. CDR3 sequence (DNA): TGCGCCAGCAGCTTGGGTAGCGGTGGGTACCAAGAGACCCAGTACTTC. Drawing the rest from reference TRBV5-1 and TRBJ2-5, the complete variable domain is KAGVTQTPRYLIKTRGQQVTLSCSPISGHRSVSWYQQTPGQGLQFLFEYFSETQRNKGNFPGRFSGRQFSNSRSEMNVSTLELGDSALYLCASSLGSGGYQETQYFGPGTRLLVL.

The sample holds many counts of this clonotype. The V and J genes are TRBV6-1 and TRBJ1-1; 10 bases line up with TRBD1. Germline lookup yields CDR1 MNHNS and CDR2 SASEGT. The J segment lost 7 bases and the V segment lost 5 bases, leaving 19 bases of the junction unmatched. The CDR3 length is 18 residues. The CDR3 reads CASSNRDRGLAGRDEAFF. As DNA, the CDR3 is TGTGCCAGCAGTAACCGGGACAGGGGCCTGGCGGGAAGGGATGAAGCTTTCTTT.

This clonotype was seen many times. V and J are TRBV4-1 and TRBJ2-5; TRBD2 might be the D (6 bases). The germline V gene encodes CDR1 MGHRA and CDR2 YSYEKL. The CDR3 consists of 15 residues. Trimming pared 0 bases from V and 2 bases from J, leaving 10 bases between. The CDR3 region has the DNA TGCGCCAGCAGCCAAGAAGAGACTAGGCAAGAGACCCAGTACTTC. The encoded protein is CASSQEETRQETQYF.

This clonotype occurred many times. The chain recombines TRBV5-4 with TRBJ1-1; D not resolved. This CDR3 region has 15 residues. Germline V gene sequence: CDR1 SGHNT, CDR2 YYREEE (reference sequence). V lost 4 bases and J lost 4, with 17 bases in between. CDR3 in amino acids: CASSGPPRQGTEAFF. The CDR3 DNA follows: TGTGCCAGCAGCGGCCCCCCGAGGCAAGGCACTGAAGCTTTCTTT.

The V and J genes are TRBV2 and TRBJ2-1, with TRBD1 identical over 9 bases. This CDR3 has 14 amino acids. Unmatched junction bases numbered 9, after V lost 6 bases and J lost 9 bases. The germline gives CDR1 SNHLY, CDR2 FYNNEI. CDR3 protein: CASRMRQGDGEQFF. The CDR3 DNA reads TGTGCCAGCAGGATGAGACAGGGGGACGGTGAGCAGTTCTTC.